These 29 T cell receptor beta chains share one sample of origin, sequenced in a study of T cell responses to AZD1222 COVID-19 vaccine. The data were produced by immunoSEQ multiplex PCR, yet TCRdb's version contains in-frame clones alone and is incomplete. Of about 120,000 clones listed, 65% to 90% are singletons. This material consisted of peripheral blood, taken on day 0 of AZD1222 vaccination. Receptor source: an adult in good health.

Here the CDR3 reads CASSPDKQETQYF. CDR3 sequence (DNA): TGTGCCAGCAGCCCGGACAAGCAAGAGACCCAGTACTTC. This sequence joins TRBV7-9 and TRBJ2-5; D is possibly TRBD1 (5 bases). The CDR3 spans 13 residues. Trimming took off 5 bases at V and 2 bases at J, with 9 bases between the two ends. The V gene's germline CDR1 is SEHNR and CDR2 FQNEAQ (reference sequence). The full variable domain, its missing parts supplied by reference TRBV7-9 and TRBJ2-5, is DTGVSQNPRHKITKRGQNVTFRCDPISEHNRLYWYRQTLGQGPEFLTYFQNEAQLEKSRLLSDRFSAERPKGSFSTLEIQRTEQGDSAMYLCASSPDKQETQYFGPGTRLLVL.

Only a few counts were recorded for this clone. CDR3 sequence: CASSQGTDGNSPLHF. CDR3 nucleotides: TGCGCCAGCAGCCAAGGGACAGATGGTAATTCACCCCTCCACTTT. The rearrangement uses TRBV4-1 and TRBJ1-6; perhaps TRBD1 as D (6 bases). Germline assignment: CDR1 MGHRA and CDR2 YSYEKL. The CDR3 covers 15 residues. V was cut by 1 base and J by 6 bases, with 10 bases left in between.

The chain couples TRBV6-5 to TRBJ2-5; tentatively, D is TRBD1 (6 bases). The CDR3 is 13 amino acids. Trimming removed 6 bases from V and 5 bases from J, with 13 bases in between. Germline assignment: CDR1 MNHEY and CDR2 SVGAGI. This CDR3 is CASRPRGKETQYF. The CDR3 DNA reads as TGTGCCAGCAGGCCTAGGGGGAAGGAGACCCAGTACTTC.

CDR3 DNA sequence: TGTGCCAGCAGCCCGGGACAGGGGAGTGGCTACACCTTC. This translates into CASSPGQGSGYTF. V gene TRBV3-1 (or the pseudogene TRBV3-2) combines with J gene TRBJ1-2; 10 positions agree with TRBD1. Trimming at V came to 4 bases and at J to 7 bases, leaving 3 bases not matched to a gene. CDR1 is LGHDT and CDR2 is YNNKEL in the germline V gene (reference sequence). The CDR3 covers 13 residues.

In its sample, this clone was seen once. The chain combines TRBV10-3 with TRBJ1-5; D ambiguous. The CDR3 covers 17 residues. Germline V gene data show CDR1 as ENHRY and CDR2 as SYGVKD. V was clipped by 6 bases and J by 4 bases, with 22 bases between them. CDR3 amino acids: CAIRQDRGFGENQPQHF. The CDR3 coding sequence is TGTGCCATCAGGCAGGACCGAGGGTTTGGGGAGAATCAGCCCCAGCATTTT.

The DNA of the CDR3 is TGTGCCAGCAGCACGGGGGGGACAGTGCTATCCTACGAGCAGTACTTC. The encoded protein is CASSTGGTVLSYEQYF. The V and J genes are TRBV7-6 and TRBJ2-7; maybe TRBD2 (8 bases). From germline, CDR1 is SGHVS and CDR2 FNYEAQ. CDR3 length equals 16 residues. The germline V and J ends were trimmed by 5 bases and 1 base, with 18 bases remaining between them. Complete variable domain (other parts from reference TRBV7-6 and TRBJ2-7): GAGVSQSPRYKVTKRGQDVALRCDPISGHVSLYWYRQALGQGPEFLTYFNYEAQQDKSGLPNDRFSAERPEGSISTLTIQRTEQRDSAMYRCASSTGGTVLSYEQYFGPGTRLTVT.

The gene calls are TRBV7-9 and TRBJ2-1; 11 bases agree with TRBD2. Per germline, CDR1 SEHNR and CDR2 FQNEAQ (reference sequence). The ends lost 5 bases at V and 4 bases at J; junction bases unmatched: 10. The CDR3 runs 17 residues. The CDR3 DNA follows: TGTGCCAGCAGCCTGCCCCCGACTAGCGGGAAATACAATGAGCAGTTCTTC. Its translation: CASSLPPTSGKYNEQFF.

The V and J genes are TRBV5-1 and TRBJ2-7, with 7 nucleotides matching TRBD1. Trimming took 8 bases from V and 1 from J; bases not matched to a gene: 9. Germline loops: CDR1 SGHRS, CDR2 YFSETQ. There are 14 residues in the CDR3. The CDR3 sequence: CASKSGTESYEQYF. The CDR3 DNA follows: TGCGCCAGTAAATCCGGGACAGAGTCCTACGAGCAGTACTTC. Full variable domain (remainder filled in from reference TRBV5-1 and TRBJ2-7): KAGVTQTPRYLIKTRGQQVTLSCSPISGHRSVSWYQQTPGQGLQFLFEYFSETQRNKGNFPGRFSGRQFSNSRSEMNVSTLELGDSALYLCASKSGTESYEQYFGPGTRLTVT.

This clone was seen only a few times. As DNA, the CDR3 is TGTGCCAGCAGCACCGAGCGGGGTAGCGGCTACACCTTC. Its protein is CASSTERGSGYTF. The chain combines TRBV11-1 with TRBJ1-2; the D is unclear. The V gene's germline CDR1 is SGHAT and CDR2 FQDESV (reference sequence). Trimming removed 5 bases at V and 8 bases at J, with 15 bases between. The CDR3 extends over 13 amino acids.

This clone appeared a few times. The V gene is TRBV11-2, the J gene TRBJ1-2, with D hard to call. The germline V gene has CDR1 SGHAT and CDR2 FQNNGV. Between the trimmed V and J ends, which lost 5 bases and 8 bases, there was a span of 15 bases. This CDR3 has 13 residues. In DNA form, the CDR3 reads TGTGCCAGCAGCCTCGGCGTCTTAGGGGGCTACACCTTC. This codes for CASSLGVLGGYTF.

This clone was picked up one time. CDR3 region: CASSLTGTGRSNYGYTF. Here the CDR3 DNA reads TGTGCCAGCAGCTTAACGGGGACAGGGAGATCTAACTATGGCTACACCTTC. The rearrangement joins TRBV7-3 to TRBJ1-2, with TRBD1 matching over 9 bases. The CDR3 is 17 amino acids. CDR1 is SGHTA, CDR2 FQGTGA, per germline. The junction had 5 bases not matched to a gene; V was cut back by 0 bases and J by 0 bases.

The chain uses TRBV5-1 and TRBJ2-7; possible D gene TRBD2, 5 bases. Germline-derived CDR1 and CDR2 are SGHRS and YFSETQ. The CDR3 totals 14 residues. Trimming left V 2 bases short and J 3 bases short, with 12 bases between. The CDR3 region has the DNA TGCGCCAGCAGCTTAAGACAAACTAGCTACGAGCAGTACTTC. Translation: CASSLRQTSYEQYF.

J is TRBJ1-2 and V is TRBV11-2; D is undetermined. CDR1 SGHAT and CDR2 FQNNGV come from the germline V gene. V was cut by 1 base and J by 7 bases, with 4 bases left in between. The CDR3 is 11 residues long. CDR3 nucleotide sequence: TGTGCCAGCAGCTTAGGTGCTGGCTACACCTTC. It translates to CASSLGAGYTF.

This chain uses TRBV29-1 with TRBJ1-1; D unclear. Per the germline V gene, CDR1 is SQVTM and CDR2 is ANQGSEA. The CDR3 has 12 amino acids. Deletions cut 1 base from V and 4 bases from J, with 7 bases between. The CDR3 nucleotides read TGCAGCGTTGAAGGATGGGGCACTGAAGCTTTCTTT. Translated, it gives CSVEGWGTEAFF.

The chain recombines TRBV3-1 (or the pseudogene TRBV3-2) with TRBJ1-2; D not resolved. V was cut by 1 base and J by 4 bases, with 13 bases left in between. CDR1 is LGHDT, CDR2 YNNKEL, per germline (reference sequence). The CDR3 extends over 15 amino acids. The CDR3 is CASSQGGGGSYGYTF. The CDR3 DNA sequence: TGTGCCAGCAGCCAAGGTGGCGGAGGAAGCTATGGCTACACCTTC.

The chain carries TRBV28 and TRBJ1-5; D remains unclear. V lost 7 bases, J lost 5 bases, and 9 bases lay in between. Germline values: CDR1 MDHEN, CDR2 SYDVKM. The CDR3 covers 12 residues. Here the CDR3 reads CASKVADQPQHF. CDR3 nucleotide sequence: TGTGCCAGCAAAGTCGCAGATCAGCCCCAGCATTTT.

The CDR3 DNA is TGCAGCGTTGAGGGAGGTTCGAACACTGAAGCTTTCTTT. Protein sequence: CSVEGGSNTEAFF. The J gene is TRBJ1-1, the V gene TRBV29-1; D is ambiguous. The CDR3 length is 13 residues. Per germline, CDR1 SQVTM and CDR2 ANQGSEA. Trimming took off 3 bases at V and 1 base at J, with 9 bases between the two ends.

This sequence joins TRBV28 and TRBJ1-1; no reliable D call. In germline, CDR1 is MDHEN, CDR2 SYDVKM. V lost 2 bases to trimming and J lost 3 bases, with 10 bases between them. The CDR3 has 14 amino acids. The CDR3 here is CASSLTDGDTEAFF. The CDR3 DNA is TGTGCCAGCAGTTTAACCGATGGGGACACTGAAGCTTTCTTT.

The rearrangement links TRBV4-3 to TRBJ1-3, with 11 bases lining up with TRBD1. Trimming took 1 base from V and 0 from J; bases not matched to a gene: 5. The CDR3 has 18 amino acids. Germline-derived CDR1 and CDR2 are LGHNA and YSLEER. The CDR3 bases are TGCGCCAGCAGCCAAGGGAGAGGACAGGGGGCCTCTGGAAACACCATATATTTT. This encodes CASSQGRGQGASGNTIYF.

This chain joins TRBV10-3 and TRBJ2-7; 8 bases agree with TRBD2. CDR1 and CDR2 (germline): ENHRY, SYGVKD. There are 15 residues in the CDR3. The trim removed 4 bases at V and 4 bases at J, leaving 9 bases unmatched. This CDR3 reads CAISGGRSGGYEQYF. The CDR3 DNA follows: TGTGCCATCAGTGGGGGCCGGAGCGGGGGATACGAGCAGTACTTC.

The rearrangement joins TRBV28 to TRBJ2-4, with D perhaps TRBD1 or TRBD2 (6 bases each). CDR1 is MDHEN, CDR2 SYDVKM, per germline. The CDR3 totals 18 residues. V was trimmed by 5 bases and J by 1 base, leaving 21 bases between them. CDR3 in DNA: TGTGCCAGCAGTACCCCGGCCCAGTTAGGGGGGGCCAAAAACATTCAGTACTTC. It is translated as CASSTPAQLGGAKNIQYF.

The chain is built from TRBV5-1 and TRBJ2-1, with D perhaps given as TRBD1 or TRBD2 (5 bases each). Germline-derived CDR1 and CDR2 are SGHRS and YFSETQ. CDR3 length: 17 amino acids. Trimming took 0 bases from V and 6 from J, leaving 19 bases between them. The CDR3 bases are TGCGCCAGCAGCTTGGTTTCAGGGCTGGCGGGTGGCAATGAGCAGTTCTTC. It yields the protein CASSLVSGLAGGNEQFF.

V and J are TRBV5-4 and TRBJ2-1; 9 nucleotides agree with TRBD1. CDR3 length: 13 residues. Germline V gene lookup returns CDR1 SGHNT and CDR2 YYREEE (reference sequence). The trim removed 4 bases at V and 15 bases at J, leaving 11 bases unmatched. CDR3 region: CASSLTGTGQRFF. The CDR3 nucleotides are TGTGCCAGCAGCCTAACCGGGACAGGGCAGCGGTTCTTC.

This clone was seen only a few times. This chain connects TRBV19 to TRBJ1-5; 8 nucleotides match TRBD1. Germline trimming cut 7 bases from V and 7 bases from J; bases unmatched to any gene: 15. CDR3 size: 16 residues. The germline V gene has CDR1 LNHDA and CDR2 SQIVND (reference sequence). CDR3 sequence (DNA): TGTGCCAGTACTCTAAACCCCGGGACAGGAACACAGCCCCAGCATTTT. Its protein product is CASTLNPGTGTQPQHF.

This clone was counted a single time. This chain uses TRBV27 with TRBJ2-7; a weak D match, TRBD1 (6 bases). V gave up 6 bases and J gave up 6 bases, with 15 bases separating them. Germline V gives CDR1 MNHEY, CDR2 SMNVEV (reference sequence). This CDR3 is built from 13 residues. The CDR3 region is CASSGSDRTEQYF. Written as DNA, the CDR3 is TGTGCCAGCAGCGGAAGCGACAGGACCGAGCAGTACTTC.

The chain is built from TRBV28 and TRBJ1-4; no clear D gene. Between the trimmed V and J ends, which lost 6 bases and 7 bases, there was a span of 18 bases. There are 15 residues in the CDR3. Germline V lookup: CDR1 MDHEN, CDR2 SYDVKM. CDR3 in DNA: TGTGCCAGCAGACTCCCCGACGGACTGGGTGAAAAACTGTTTTTT. Its translation is CASRLPDGLGEKLFF.

V gene TRBV5-1 combines with J gene TRBJ1-6; a weak D match, TRBD1 (6 bases). The CDR3 sequence is 15 residues long. The ends were cut back, 2 bases at V and 8 bases at J, with 14 bases in the middle. From germline, CDR1 is SGHRS and CDR2 YFSETQ. Written as DNA, the CDR3 is TGCGCCAGCAGCTTCGTACAATCAGGGGATTCACCCCTCCACTTT. It yields the protein CASSFVQSGDSPLHF.

The gene calls are TRBV28 and TRBJ1-4; D is unclear. Trimming cost V 5 bases and J 0 bases, with 19 bases left between them. The germline CDR1 and CDR2 sequences are MDHEN and SYDVKM. The CDR3 is 18 amino acids. CDR3 nucleotide sequence: TGTGCCAGCAGTCTCCCTCCGAACGCGCTTGCAACTAATGAAAAACTGTTTTTT. Protein sequence: CASSLPPNALATNEKLFF.

V is TRBV5-1 and J is TRBJ1-2; tentative D call: TRBD1 (6 bases). V dropped 1 base and J dropped 2 bases, with 9 bases sitting between them. The CDR3 runs 14 residues. The germline V gene encodes CDR1 SGHRS and CDR2 YFSETQ. Here the CDR3 DNA reads TGCGCCAGCAGCTTGCGGGGGCCCAACTATGGCTACACCTTC. This encodes CASSLRGPNYGYTF.